Listed here is a single TCR beta chain. What it recognizes is unknown. CD8+ and CD4+ blood T cells underwent TCR beta sequencing. The authors negatively isolated CD8+ and CD4+ T cells and FACS-enriched TEMRA cells. The CDR3 has 11 residues. Germline V gene lookup returns CDR1 SGHAT and CDR2 FQNNGV. V was pared by 6 bases and J by 6 bases, with 9 bases between. The data were taken from a study of CD8 T cells in Susac syndrome. General observations from the study: Susac syndrome CD8+ repertoires were clonally expanded, most strongly in CD8+ TEMRA cells.

Random hexamers were used to reverse transcribe an amount of roughly 0.5 to 1 ug RNA. TCRdb fed the immunoSEQ multiplex PCR reads into MiXCR, producing one record per CDR3 protein. In the table there are around 170,000 distinct CDR3 sequences, 85% to 95% of which are singletons. Sequenced: CD8+ T cells from PBMCs. The rearrangement joins TRBV11-2 to TRBJ2-7; no reliable D call. This TCR was recovered from a human donor with Susac syndrome. The CDR3 protein is CASSTVVEQYF. As DNA, the CDR3 is TGTGCCAGCAGTACAGTCGTCGAGCAGTACTTC.